The 19 T cell receptor beta chains below were found in one sample sequenced in a study of patients and donors after allogeneic stem cell transplantation. TCRdb re-called the RT-PCR reads through MiXCR, storing one row per CDR3 protein. The table lists 190,000 or so distinct CDR3 sequences, approximately 41% of them singletons. Sequences were obtained from blood, either unsorted or a sorted T cell fraction (not recorded which). The receptors come from a human donor who was either an allogeneic HSCT recipient or a stem cell or donor lymphocyte infusion donor (not recorded which). It is not recorded whose cells these are; they may come from a transplant donor.

The chain has TRBV12-3 or TRBV12-4 and TRBJ1-1; no clear D. Trimming shortened V by 6 bases and J by 4 bases, and 12 bases separated the two germline ends. The CDR3 loop spans 13 amino acids. DNA for the CDR3: TGTGCCAGCAGCGAGGGAAGAACCACTGAAGCTTTCTTT. The encoded protein is CASSEGRTTEAFF.

This clonotype was detected once. V gene TRBV4-2 combines with J gene TRBJ2-2; 8 nucleotides match TRBD1. Germline trimming cut 5 bases from V and 2 bases from J; bases unmatched to any gene: 4. Germline CDR1 LGHNA, CDR2 YNFKEQ. CDR3 size: 15 residues. DNA of the CDR3: TGTGCCAGCAGCGTAGGACAGGGAAACACCGGGGAGCTGTTTTTT. This gives the protein CASSVGQGNTGELFF.

This clonotype has more than one count but fewer than ten. V usage is TRBV9 and J usage is TRBJ1-1; 9 positions match TRBD1. The V segment lost 4 bases and the J segment 4 bases; nucleotides outside the gene matches: 11. There are 16 residues in the CDR3. The germline CDR1 and CDR2 sequences are SGDLS and YYNGEE. The DNA of the CDR3 is TGTGCCAGCAGCAGAACAGGGGGCGCCGCGGGCACTGAAGCTTTCTTT. It yields the protein CASSRTGGAAGTEAFF.

In its sample, this clonotype was seen a few times. The genes are TRBV12-3 or TRBV12-4 and TRBJ2-3, with D unresolved. The CDR3 covers 15 residues. V lost 3 bases and J lost 1, with 11 bases in between. The CDR3, as DNA: TGTGCCAGCAGTTTGGTGGACCCGGGCACAGATACGCAGTATTTT. Its protein is CASSLVDPGTDTQYF.

The chain links TRBV18 to TRBJ1-5; 9 nucleotides agree with TRBD1. Germline assignment: CDR1 KGHSH and CDR2 LQKENI. This CDR3 contains 16 residues. V lost 5 bases, J lost 6 bases, and 11 bases stayed unmatched. For the CDR3, the DNA is TGTGCCAGCTCAAGGACAGGGGTGACGCAAAGTCAGCCCCAGCATTTT. This codes for CASSRTGVTQSQPQHF.

This chain joins TRBV15 and TRBJ2-5, with a weak D call TRBD1 (6 bases). CDR1 and CDR2 (germline): LNHNV, YYDKDF (reference sequence). Trimming pared 2 bases from V and 5 bases from J, leaving 15 bases between. The CDR3 extends over 15 amino acids. The CDR3 sequence: CATSRLGSTGETQYF. The CDR3 DNA follows: TGTGCCACCAGCAGACTGGGGAGTACAGGGGAGACCCAGTACTTC. Supplemented by reference TRBV15 and TRBJ2-5, the full variable domain reads DAMVIQNPRYQVTQFGKPVTLSCSQTLNHNVMYWYQQKSSQAPKLLFHYYDKDFNNEADTPDNFQSRRPNTSFCFLDIRSPGLGDTAMYLCATSRLGSTGETQYFGPGTRLLVL.

The J gene is TRBJ1-2, the V gene TRBV6-2 or TRBV6-3, with 7 bases matching TRBD1. CDR1 MNHEY and CDR2 SVGEGT come from the germline V gene. The CDR3 extends over 16 amino acids. After removal of 7 bases from V and 1 base from J, the junction contained 12 bases not matched to a gene. CDR3 sequence reads: CASNKDRATYNYGYTF. The CDR3 region has the DNA TGTGCCAGCAATAAAGACAGGGCCACCTATAACTATGGCTACACCTTC.

J is TRBJ2-3 and V is TRBV7-8, with 13 bases aligning to TRBD2. The CDR3 extends over 16 amino acids. V lost 5 bases, J lost 4 bases, and 6 bases stayed unmatched. Per germline, CDR1 SGHVS and CDR2 FQNEAQ. Here the CDR3 DNA reads TGTGCCAGCAGCAACCCGGGACTAGCGGGATCAGATACGCAGTATTTT. Its protein product is CASSNPGLAGSDTQYF.

The chain combines TRBV4-2 with TRBJ1-2; a possible D gene is TRBD1 (6 bases). This CDR3 is 16 amino acids long. The V and J ends lost 1 base and 0 bases respectively, with 12 bases between them. CDR1 is LGHNA and CDR2 is YNFKEQ in the germline V gene. The CDR3: CASSQGRGYTNYGYTF. CDR3 sequence (DNA): TGTGCCAGCAGCCAAGGCAGGGGCTACACTAACTATGGCTACACCTTC.

A word on this clonotype: At one of its ends the junction is not consistent with the germline gene, which may arise from a read error. V and J are TRBV12-3 or TRBV12-4 and TRBJ2-7; D not resolved. The CDR3 loop spans 12 amino acids. CDR3 sequence: CASSLAIYEQYF. The CDR3 nucleotides read TGTGCCAGCAGCTTAGCCATCTACGAGCAGTACTTC.

This clonotype was seen only a few times. The chain joins TRBV7-9 to TRBJ1-1; D is perhaps TRBD1 (5 bases). The germline V gene encodes CDR1 SEHNR and CDR2 FQNEAQ (reference sequence). V was pared by 1 base and J by 3 bases, with 9 bases between. This CDR3 region has 14 residues. This CDR3 reads CASSLDGADTEAFF. CDR3 DNA: TGTGCCAGCAGCTTAGACGGGGCGGACACTGAAGCTTTCTTT. Supplemented by reference TRBV7-9 and TRBJ1-1, the full variable domain reads DTGVSQNPRHKITKRGQNVTFRCDPISEHNRLYWYRQTLGQGPEFLTYFQNEAQLEKSRLLSDRFSAERPKGSFSTLEIQRTEQGDSAMYLCASSLDGADTEAFFGQGTRLTVV.

This chain connects TRBV2 to TRBJ2-1; 9 bases fit TRBD1. The V segment lost 6 bases and the J segment 15 bases; nucleotides outside the gene matches: 9. CDR1 is SNHLY, CDR2 FYNNEI, per germline. The CDR3 runs 12 residues. The CDR3 protein is CASRNTGGPGFF. DNA for the CDR3: TGTGCCAGCAGGAATACAGGGGGCCCAGGGTTCTTC.

This chain connects TRBV5-1 to TRBJ2-1, with D possibly TRBD2 on 5 matching bases. CDR1 is SGHRS, CDR2 YFSETQ, per germline. The CDR3 has 16 residues. The V and J ends lost 7 bases and 1 base respectively, with 18 bases between them. For the CDR3, the DNA is TGCGCCAGCTGGGCAGGCGGCGGGTATTCCTACAATGAGCAGTTCTTC. Translation: CASWAGGGYSYNEQFF.

The chain links TRBV29-1 to TRBJ2-5; 10 positions agree with TRBD1. With V trimmed by 3 bases and J by 4 bases, 5 bases remained unmatched. Germline V CDR1 and CDR2: SQVTM, ANQGSEA. CDR3 size: 14 residues. The CDR3 loop reads CSVDPGQGRETQYF. The CDR3 DNA reads TGCAGCGTTGACCCGGGACAGGGGAGAGAGACCCAGTACTTC.

In this sample, this clonotype turned up a few times. The chain combines TRBV29-1 with TRBJ1-5, with TRBD1 identical over 8 bases. V lost 6 bases to trimming and J lost 4 bases; unmatched junction nucleotides: 5. CDR1 is SQVTM, CDR2 ANQGSEA, per germline. There are 13 residues in the CDR3. The chain's CDR3 is CSVADRGNQPQHF. CDR3 DNA: TGCAGCGTCGCAGACAGGGGTAATCAGCCCCAGCATTTT.

V usage is TRBV30 and J usage is TRBJ1-1, with D unclear. This CDR3 region has 10 residues. Germline V CDR1 and CDR2: GTSNPN, SVGIG (reference sequence). V lost 7 bases to trimming and J lost 6 bases, with 9 bases between them. CDR3 coding DNA: TGTGCCTACAACCAGGCTGAAGCTTTCTTT. This gives the protein CAYNQAEAFF.

This clonotype was recorded at least ten times. CDR3 sequence: CASSLGDGDYGYTF. DNA for the CDR3: TGTGCCAGCAGCTTAGGGGACGGAGACTATGGCTACACCTTC. The chain is built from TRBV7-9 and TRBJ1-2, with a possible D match to TRBD1 (5 bases). Germline lookup yields CDR1 SEHNR and CDR2 FQNEAQ (reference sequence). V was trimmed by 1 base and J by 3 bases, leaving 9 bases between them. This CDR3 spans 14 amino acids.

Comment on this clonotype: Given the absence of the conserved phenylalanine or tryptophan at the CDR3 end, a read error is likely. J is TRBJ2-7 and V is TRBV6-2 or TRBV6-3; D gene uncertain. Trimming took 6 bases from V and 4 from J, leaving 16 bases between them. CDR1 and CDR2 (germline): MNHEY, SVGEGT. CDR3 length equals 14 residues. CDR3 loop: CASSYGISAYEQYI. The CDR3 region has the DNA TGTGCCAGCAGCTATGGGATCTCAGCGTACGAGCAGTACATC.

The chain links TRBV6-5 to TRBJ1-6; TRBD1 aligns across 8 bases. The V gene's germline CDR1 is MNHEY and CDR2 SVGAGI. Unmatched junction bases numbered 8, after V lost 1 base and J lost 6 bases. The CDR3 has 17 residues. The CDR3 is CASSYFSGGASNSPLHF. The CDR3 DNA is TGTGCCAGCAGTTACTTCTCAGGGGGCGCGAGTAATTCACCCCTCCACTTT.